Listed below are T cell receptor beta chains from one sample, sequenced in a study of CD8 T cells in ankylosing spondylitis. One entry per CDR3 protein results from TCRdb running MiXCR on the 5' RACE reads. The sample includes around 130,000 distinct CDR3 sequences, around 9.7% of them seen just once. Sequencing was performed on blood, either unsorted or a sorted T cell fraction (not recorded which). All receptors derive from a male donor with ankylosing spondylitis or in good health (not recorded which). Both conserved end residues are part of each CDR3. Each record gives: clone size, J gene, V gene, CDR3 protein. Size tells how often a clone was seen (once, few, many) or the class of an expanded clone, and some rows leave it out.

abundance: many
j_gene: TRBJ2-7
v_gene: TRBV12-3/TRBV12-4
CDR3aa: CASSAPHYLRYEQYF

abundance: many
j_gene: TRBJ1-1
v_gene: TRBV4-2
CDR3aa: CASSPGLTTNTEAFF

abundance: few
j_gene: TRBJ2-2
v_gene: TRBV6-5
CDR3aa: CASSYSWAGANTGELFF

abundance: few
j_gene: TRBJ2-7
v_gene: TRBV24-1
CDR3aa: CATSDPRRLGPHEQYF

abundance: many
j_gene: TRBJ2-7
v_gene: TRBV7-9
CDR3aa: CASSTLGYEQYF

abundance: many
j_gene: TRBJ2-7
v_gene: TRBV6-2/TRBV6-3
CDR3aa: CASSSQGQAYEQYF

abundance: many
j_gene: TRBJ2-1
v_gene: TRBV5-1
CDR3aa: CASSLAKPTNSEQFF

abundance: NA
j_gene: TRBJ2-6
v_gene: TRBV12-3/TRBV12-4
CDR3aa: CASYLGGYSGANGLTF

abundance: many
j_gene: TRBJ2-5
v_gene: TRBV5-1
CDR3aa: CASSLEWPGAETQYF

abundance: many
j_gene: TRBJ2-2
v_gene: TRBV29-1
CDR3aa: CSVVSGRNTGELFF

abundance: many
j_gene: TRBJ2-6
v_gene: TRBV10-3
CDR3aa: CAISEWAGQTSGANVLTF

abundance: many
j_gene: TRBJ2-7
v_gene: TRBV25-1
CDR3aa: CASSGAQEVICEQYF

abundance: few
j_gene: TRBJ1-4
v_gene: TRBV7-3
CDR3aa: CASSPELRDEKLFF

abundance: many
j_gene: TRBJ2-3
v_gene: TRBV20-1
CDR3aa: CSAGEGPTDTQYF

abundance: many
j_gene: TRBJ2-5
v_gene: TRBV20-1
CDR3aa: CSVGGVEETQYF

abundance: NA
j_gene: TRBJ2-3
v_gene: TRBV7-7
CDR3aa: CASSLGGTGSDTQYF

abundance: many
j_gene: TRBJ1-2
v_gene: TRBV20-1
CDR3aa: CSARDLTTDGGYTF

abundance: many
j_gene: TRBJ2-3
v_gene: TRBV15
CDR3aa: CATSRLTQGTDTQYF

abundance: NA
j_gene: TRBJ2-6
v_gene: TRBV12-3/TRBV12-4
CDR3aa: CASSLDDSGANGLTF

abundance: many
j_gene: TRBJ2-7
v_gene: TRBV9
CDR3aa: CASSVDLLPVNEQYF

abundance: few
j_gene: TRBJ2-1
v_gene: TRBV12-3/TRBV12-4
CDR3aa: CASSFFAGGGNEQFF

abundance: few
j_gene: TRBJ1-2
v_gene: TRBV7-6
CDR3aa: CASSPSLKTLKPYGYTF

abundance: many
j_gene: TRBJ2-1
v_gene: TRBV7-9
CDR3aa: CASSFSGSREQFF

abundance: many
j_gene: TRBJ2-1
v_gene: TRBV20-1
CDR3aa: CSAPRPGLVASEQFF

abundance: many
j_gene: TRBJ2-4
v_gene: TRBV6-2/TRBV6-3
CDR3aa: CASSYSKSQIAKNIQYF